This T cell receptor beta chain appears in the sequencing data of a study of neurological immune-mediated disorders. To note about this clonotype: Antigen: not known. This could be a read error, since a much larger clone is one nucleotide away.

Synthesis of cDNA was performed by 5'RACE using 10-nucleotide random UMIs. TCRdb itself ran the 5' RACE reads through MiXCR, one entry per CDR3 protein. The table includes about 48,000 distinct CDR3 sequences, around 25% detected once. In germline, CDR1 is SGHDN, CDR2 FVKESK. This CDR3 has 15 amino acids. V was cut by 1 base and J by 4 bases, with 13 bases left in between. The study, taken as a whole, reports: The most TCR clonal expansion was seen in HTLV-1-associated myelopathy, whereas the least was seen in multiple sclerosis, below the level in healthy controls.

The chain carries TRBV14 and TRBJ1-2; possible D gene TRBD1, 6 bases. Sequenced input: PBMCs. The source is a woman in her 70s in good health. CDR3 nucleotides: TGTGCCAGCAGCCAAGTGCAGGGGTGGTCCTATGGCTACACCTTC. Its protein product is CASSQVQGWSYGYTF.